The present entry profiles one TCR beta chain with its context. This clone was observed a single time. It has no known antigen specificity. Base qualities are not at hand, and no much larger clone is one base apart. TRB sequencing used genomic DNA with the immunoSEQ assay at survey resolution or the hsTCRB kit. In the source study's methods: Initial read processing used immunoSEQ software, and repertoire analyses used the LymphoSeq R package. Clonality was computed as 1 minus normalized Shannon entropy, and a Gini coefficient was also calculated for each TRB dataset. To infer phenotypes in unsorted samples, TRB sequences from sorted subsets of the recipient or donor were mapped onto the unsorted samples of the same recipient. TCRdb re-hosts the immuneACCESS table, in-frame sequences only. Its copies lack some clones; in the studies checked, an unresolved V gene accounts for under half of them, and the cause for the rest is not known. The DNA gave D and trimming, while V, J and clone size come from that table. The sample records 30,000 to 40,000 clones, roughly 90% of which are singletons. More than 13% of the sample is held by the ten biggest clonotypes.

This specimen comes from a study of T cells after posttransplantation cyclophosphamide (dated by TCRdb to the mid-2010s). About the study as a whole: Using TRB sequencing, the study followed how the T cell repertoire reconstituted after myeloablative bone marrow transplantation in which posttransplantation cyclophosphamide served as GVHD prophylaxis. Samples from a few dozen PTCy-treated patients, along with samples from some 16 of their related bone marrow donors, underwent antigen receptor sequencing. Blood from all 35 or so PTCy patients with 1-year posttransplant specimens was subjected to TRB sequencing. TRB sequencing was also done on up to about 3 additional blood samples from 2 to 5.2 years after transplant in 3 patients, and on pretransplant blood from several patients. Because TRA and TRB clonality correlated tightly in roughly nine samples, the subsequent TCR analyses were limited to TRB only. Public TRB sequences were compared against a database of over 3,500 sequences linked to responses to pathogens, tumor antigens, self-antigens and alloantigens.

PTCy-treated patients came from a prospective multi-institutional clinical trial. Mononuclear cells from peripheral blood and bone marrow were separated by Ficoll-Hypaque density centrifugation and then cryopreserved. CDR1 and CDR2, per the germline V gene, are MGHRA and YSYEKL. The germline V end is reduced by 4 bases and the J end by 4 bases; junction bases left unmatched: 3. The cysteine opens and the phenylalanine closes a CDR3 of 14 amino acids. The CDR3 DNA has 42 bases and is translated from base 1. Findings and caveats that apply to the study as a whole: Across about 40 patients, TRB clonality was highly associated with recipient CMV seropositivity and CMV reactivation, and PTCy diversity was similar to diversity in CNI/methotrexate controls. Donor-recipient similarity was low at 1-2 months but increased during the first year, and donor CD8+ memory clones often dominated later blood repertoires. The TRB repertoires of T cells infiltrating skin or the GI tract showed only limited overlap with the TRB repertoires found in blood.

The rearrangement joined TRBV4-1 to TRBJ2-4; TRBD2 lines up with 8 middle nucleotides. The clonotype was recovered from a woman in her thirties or forties with a blood cancer, CMV-positive, and with a related stem cell donor. What was sequenced was PBMCs. The CDR3 in this case is CASSLGLAKNIQYF. The DNA sequence follows: TGCGCCAGCAGCCTCGGACTAGCAAAAAACATTCAGTACTTC.